The 26 T cell receptor beta chains below were found in one sample sequenced in a study of blood T cells in healthy people across ages. Next came a second PCR, run for about 6 to 11 cycles, which used a sample-barcoded 5' primer along with a J-beta primer mix. TCRdb re-analysed the 5' RACE reads in MiXCR, keeping a single row per CDR3 protein. The sample has approximately 490,000 distinct CDR3 sequences, about 24% seen once; the top ten hold around 10%. These data are also associated with another study on T cells of mothers and their children.

Sequencing was done on a sample of blood. The receptors originated from a boy between 10 and 17 years old in good health.

Only a few counts were recorded for this clonotype. This chain connects TRBV14 to TRBJ1-1; D is unresolved. The CDR3 loop spans 14 amino acids. CDR1 SGHDN and CDR2 FVKESK come from the germline V gene. Trimming took off 2 bases at V and 0 bases at J, with 7 bases between the two ends. CDR3 residues: CASSQRDLNTEAFF. The CDR3 DNA sequence: TGTGCCAGCAGCCAAAGAGATCTGAACACTGAAGCTTTCTTT. Full variable domain (missing parts from reference TRBV14 and TRBJ1-1): EAGVTQFPSHSVIEKGQTVTLRCDPISGHDNLYWYRRVMGKEIKFLLHFVKESKQDESGMPNNRFLAERTGGTYSTLKVQPAELEDSGVYFCASSQRDLNTEAFFGQGTRLTVV.

This chain links TRBV5-1 with TRBJ2-5, with D hard to call. The CDR3 runs 15 residues. Germline V gene sequence: CDR1 SGHRS, CDR2 YFSETQ. V lost 0 bases, J lost 0 bases, and 9 bases lay in between. CDR3 nucleotide sequence: TGCGCCAGCAGCTTGGGTGTCCGGGACCAAGAGACCCAGTACTTC. Translation gives CASSLGVRDQETQYF.

This clonotype was recorded many times. The chain is built from TRBV28 and TRBJ2-7, with TRBD1 identical over 8 bases. The ends lost 1 base at V and 5 bases at J; junction bases unmatched: 10. Germline values: CDR1 MDHEN, CDR2 SYDVKM. The CDR3 covers 16 residues. The chain's CDR3 is CASSLSGWDRSNEQYF. CDR3 sequence (DNA): TGTGCCAGCAGTTTATCCGGGTGGGACAGGTCTAACGAGCAGTACTTC.

This clonotype has more than one count but fewer than ten. The rearrangement joins TRBV9 to TRBJ2-5; 7 nucleotides match TRBD2. CDR3 length: 15 residues. V trimming: 4 bases; J trimming: 4 bases; junction bases outside the gene matches: 10. Germline V lookup: CDR1 SGDLS, CDR2 YYNGEE. Here the CDR3 DNA reads TGTGCCAGCAGCAGAGGACTAGTTACAGCAGAGACCCAGTACTTC. It translates to CASSRGLVTAETQYF.

This clonotype has only a few counts. This rearrangement joins TRBV28 to TRBJ1-1, with a possible D match to TRBD1 (5 bases). Germline-derived CDR1 and CDR2 are MDHEN and SYDVKM. Trimming pared 6 bases from V and 2 bases from J, leaving 16 bases between. This CDR3 has 15 amino acids. CDR3 DNA sequence: TGTGCCAGCAGGATGCCGGGACGGGGAAACACTGAAGCTTTCTTT. The encoded protein is CASRMPGRGNTEAFF.

The rearrangement links TRBV24-1 to TRBJ2-7; the match to TRBD1 covers 8 bases. The germline V gene encodes CDR1 KGHDR and CDR2 SFDVKD. J was trimmed by 3 bases and V by 4 bases; bases with no gene match: 7. The CDR3 extends over 15 amino acids. CDR3 in amino acids: CATSDAGGPLYEQYF. The CDR3 DNA reads as TGTGCCACCAGTGACGCAGGGGGCCCGCTCTACGAGCAGTACTTC.

In DNA form, the CDR3 reads TGTGCCAGCAGTTTTTGGACAGGGGGCCCCAGGGGTGGCTACACCTTC. Protein sequence: CASSFWTGGPRGGYTF. This chain joins TRBV27 and TRBJ1-2; 11 bases are a match to TRBD1. CDR1 is MNHEY, CDR2 SMNVEV, per germline (reference sequence). V lost 3 bases and J lost 7; bases outside the gene matches: 10. The CDR3 extends over 16 amino acids.

This clonotype has just one count. The germline gene is not matched at one end of the junction; a read error may be the cause. This chain uses TRBV11-1 with TRBJ2-2, with D perhaps TRBD1 (6 bases). Germline V CDR1 and CDR2: SGHAT, FQDESV (reference sequence). The CDR3 runs 16 residues. The DNA for the CDR3 is TGTGCCAGCAGCAAGACAGTTTACGGGGACACCGGGGTGCTGTTTTTT. Translation gives CASSKTVYGDTGVLFF.

The J gene is TRBJ2-5, the V gene TRBV27; TRBD1 matches at 10 bases. The end of the DNA aligns better with TRBJ2-7, so the J call may be wrong. CDR3 length: 16 amino acids. Germline CDR1 MNHEY, CDR2 SMNVEV (reference sequence). CDR3 coding DNA: TGTGCCAGCAGTTTCTTGTCGGGACAGGGGAGCTACGAGCAGTACTTC. The encoded protein is CASSFLSGQGSYEQYF.

This clonotype came up a few times. The chain is built from TRBV5-1 and TRBJ2-5; TRBD2 matches at 10 bases. The CDR3 totals 24 residues. The J segment lost 1 base and the V segment lost 1 base, leaving 28 bases of the junction unmatched. Germline V gene sequence: CDR1 SGHRS, CDR2 YFSETQ. The CDR3 coding sequence is TGCGCCAGCAGCTTGCCCATAGCGGGGGGACCCTTGCATCCCCCTCCTCACAGCCAAGAGACCCAGTACTTC. Translated: CASSLPIAGGPLHPPPHSQETQYF.

This clonotype occurred a few times. The J gene is TRBJ2-1, the V gene TRBV20-1; TRBD2 agrees at 8 bases. The CDR3 is 16 residues long. Germline trimming cut 5 bases from V and 1 base from J; bases unmatched to any gene: 10. Germline V gene sequence: CDR1 DFQATT, CDR2 SNEGSKA (reference sequence). The CDR3 DNA reads as TGCAGTGCTGGGGGTTTGTTAGCGGGATCCTACAATGAGCAGTTCTTC. It translates to CSAGGLLAGSYNEQFF.

This clonotype was detected only a few times. The chain is built from TRBV7-9 and TRBJ2-5; 7 bases align to TRBD2. The J call is in doubt because the DNA end fits TRBJ2-1 better. The CDR3 runs to 17 residues. CDR1 is SEHNR and CDR2 is FQNEAQ in the germline V gene (reference sequence). The CDR3: CASSSPFGREKRNEQFF. CDR3 sequence (DNA): TGTGCCAGCAGCTCGCCCTTTGGGCGGGAGAAAAGAAATGAGCAGTTCTTC.

This clonotype has more than one count but fewer than ten. The rearrangement joins TRBV6-6 to TRBJ2-5, with 11 bases matching TRBD1. This CDR3 has 14 amino acids. V lost 7 bases and J lost 4; bases outside the gene matches: 5. Germline values: CDR1 MNHNY, CDR2 SVGAGI (reference sequence). CDR3 nucleotides: TGTGCCAGCACCTTGGGGACAGGGGGAGAGACCCAGTACTTC. Protein: CASTLGTGGETQYF.

The J gene is TRBJ1-2, the V gene TRBV30; D remains ambiguous. This CDR3 region has 11 residues. Trimming cost V 5 bases and J 2 bases, with 6 bases left between them. CDR1 and CDR2 (germline): GTSNPN, SVGIG (reference sequence). CDR3 bases: TGTGCCTGGGCTGGGAACTATGGCTACACCTTC. Residues: CAWAGNYGYTF.

This clonotype turned up a few times. This rearrangement joins TRBV4-3 to TRBJ1-4, with TRBD1 matching 9 bases. The CDR3 loop spans 16 amino acids. The V segment lost 3 bases and the J segment 5 bases; nucleotides outside the gene matches: 7. Germline CDR1 reads LGHNA; CDR2 reads YSLEER. CDR3 in DNA: TGCGCCAGCAGCCATACTCCGGGACAGGGAAATGAAAAACTGTTTTTT. Its protein product is CASSHTPGQGNEKLFF.

CDR3 nucleotide sequence: TGTGCCAGCAGCATCAACCGTGCGGGACTAGCGGGCCTCCAAGAGACCCAGTACTTC. Translated, it gives CASSINRAGLAGLQETQYF. This chain uses TRBV7-2 with TRBJ2-5; TRBD2 matches 12 bases. The J segment lost 1 base and the V segment lost 5 bases, leaving 14 bases of the junction unmatched. The CDR3 covers 19 residues. The germline gives CDR1 SGHTA, CDR2 FQGNSA.

CDR3 amino acids: CASSLTGDWYLAKNIQYF. CDR3 DNA: TGTGCCAGCAGCCTCACAGGGGACTGGTATCTAGCCAAAAACATTCAGTACTTC. The genes are TRBV3-1 and TRBJ2-4; TRBD1 is a possible D gene (7 bases). CDR3 size: 18 residues. The ends were cut back, 4 bases at V and 0 bases at J, with 19 bases in the middle. Germline V lookup: CDR1 LGHDT, CDR2 YNNKEL (reference sequence).

This sequence joins TRBV6-2 or TRBV6-3 and TRBJ2-7; TRBD1 matches 8 bases. This CDR3 comprises 17 residues. Germline loops: CDR1 MNHEY, CDR2 SVGEGT. J lost 4 bases, V lost 5 bases, and 16 bases had no gene match. As DNA, the CDR3 is TGTGCCAGCAGTCCCCTAACATTCAGGGGGCGATTGTACGAGCAGTACTTC. Its translation: CASSPLTFRGRLYEQYF.

This clonotype was found a few times. The chain has TRBV5-1 and TRBJ1-4, with 8 bases aligning to TRBD1. Germline values: CDR1 SGHRS, CDR2 YFSETQ. The CDR3 is 14 residues long. Trimming took 4 bases from V and 7 from J; bases not matched to a gene: 6. The CDR3 loop reads CASSTGQGGEKLFF. CDR3 coding DNA: TGCGCCAGCAGCACCGGACAGGGAGGTGAAAAACTGTTTTTT.

The rearrangement uses TRBV20-1 and TRBJ2-1, with a weak D call TRBD2 (7 bases). Germline V gene lookup returns CDR1 DFQATT and CDR2 SNEGSKA (reference sequence). The CDR3 consists of 15 residues. CDR3 nucleotides: TGCAGAGTCCACGAGGGGGAGGGTGTTGTTGGTGAGCAGTTCTTC. This codes for CRVHEGEGVVGEQFF.

V is TRBV7-9 and J is TRBJ2-3; D perhaps matches TRBD1 (5 bases). Looked up from germline, CDR1 is SEHNR and CDR2 is FQNEAQ (reference sequence). The V end was cut by 3 bases, the J end by 0 bases, with 10 bases between. CDR3 length: 15 amino acids. DNA of the CDR3: TGTGCCAGCAGCTTGACAGTTGATAGCACAGATACGCAGTATTTT. It codes for CASSLTVDSTDTQYF.

V is TRBV10-3 and J is TRBJ2-7; no definite D call. V lost 10 bases and J 0 bases, leaving 13 bases between the germline ends. There are 13 residues in the CDR3. Germline V gene lookup returns CDR1 ENHRY and CDR2 SYGVKD. For the CDR3, the DNA is TGTGCCACCTCCCGGGTCGACTCCTACGAGCAGTACTTC. Translated, it gives CATSRVDSYEQYF.

In its sample, this clonotype was seen a few times. The rearrangement joins TRBV5-6 to TRBJ2-7; D not resolved. Germline values: CDR1 SGHDT, CDR2 YYEEEE. The V end lost 1 base, the J end lost 5 bases, and 16 bases lay between the germline ends. This CDR3 has 15 residues. The CDR3 loop is CASSLLRTTDNEQYF. The CDR3 coding sequence is TGTGCCAGCAGCTTGCTACGGACGACCGACAACGAGCAGTACTTC.

The gene calls are TRBV20-1 and TRBJ1-2, with D perhaps matching TRBD1 (5 bases). Trimming took 4 bases from V and 5 from J, leaving 14 bases between them. This CDR3 has 13 residues. CDR1 is DFQATT and CDR2 is SNEGSKA in the germline V gene (reference sequence). The CDR3 reads CSAKGLTDYGYTF. The CDR3 bases are TGCAGTGCTAAGGGACTTACGGATTATGGCTACACCTTC.

The chain links TRBV20-1 to TRBJ2-7; D may be TRBD2 (5 bases). Trimming cost V 1 base and J 0 bases, with 7 bases left between them. The CDR3 is made up of 13 amino acids. CDR1 is DFQATT and CDR2 is SNEGSKA in the germline V gene (reference sequence). CDR3 protein: CSARAGSSYEQYF. The CDR3, as DNA: TGCAGTGCTAGAGCGGGGAGCTCCTACGAGCAGTACTTC.

The CDR3 DNA reads as TGCAGCGTTGGCACAGGGATCTCCTACGAGCAGTACTTC. Translated, it gives CSVGTGISYEQYF. This chain connects TRBV29-1 to TRBJ2-7, with a tentative D call TRBD1 (6 bases). CDR3 length: 13 residues. In germline, CDR1 is SQVTM, CDR2 ANQGSEA. The V and J ends lost 4 bases and 0 bases respectively, with 10 bases between them.